A selection of T cell receptor beta chains follows, all from one sample in a study of control samples from healthy donors and cancer patients. Using immunoSEQ multiplex PCR, the repertoire was profiled, and TCRdb retains in-frame clones only, with some absent. The profile shows roughly 160,000 clones, roughly 94% of them singletons. Sequencing input: PBMCs. Source of these receptors: a man between 60 and 70 years old with colorectal cancer. The CDR3 runs from the conserved cysteine through the conserved F or W. Each record gives: J gene, CDR3 length, V gene, clone size, D gene, CDR3 protein, CDR3 DNA. The D gene is left open where the match is weak. Expanded clones get a size class; other rows say once, few or many, or leave the size out.

TRBJ1-1,18,TRBV21-1,-,-,CASSKGGRGVAMNTEAFF,TGTGCCAGCAGCAAAGGTGGGCGGGGCGTAGCCATGAACACTGAAGCTTTCTTT
TRBJ1-1,15,TRBV19,-,-,CASSIQGMIYTEAFF,TGTGCCAGTAGTATTCAGGGCATGATTTACACTGAAGCTTTCTTT
TRBJ2-3,14,TRBV10-2,-,TRBD2,CASRSGISTDTQYF,TGCGCCAGCAGGAGCGGGATTAGCACAGATACGCAGTATTTT
TRBJ2-3,17,TRBV21-1,-,-,CASSKYWEKGVADTQYF,TGTGCCAGCAGCAAATATTGGGAAAAGGGGGTAGCAGATACGCAGTATTTT
TRBJ2-3,15,TRBV11-2,once,-,CASSLGGASTDTQYF,TGTGCCAGCAGTTTAGGGGGGGCTAGCACAGATACGCAGTATTTT
TRBJ2-7,14,TRBV4-1,-,-,CASSQVEGDYEQYF,TGCGCCAGCAGCCAAGTGGAGGGGGACTACGAGCAGTACTTC
TRBJ2-2,12,TRBV18,-,-,CASSPNTGELFF,TGTGCCAGCTCACCGAACACCGGGGAGCTGTTTTTT
TRBJ2-1,16,TRBV24-1,-,-,CATSDLGGGVGNEQFF,TGTGCCACCAGTGATTTGGGGGGGGGCGTGGGTAATGAGCAGTTCTTC
TRBJ2-7,16,TRBV9,-,-,CASSGKGTDPWSEQYF,TGTGCCAGCAGCGGGAAAGGGACGGACCCCTGGAGCGAGCAGTACTTC
TRBJ2-1,15,TRBV3-1/TRBV3-2,-,-,CASSQSQSAYNEQFF,TGTGCCAGCAGCCAAAGCCAATCTGCCTACAATGAGCAGTTCTTC
TRBJ1-6,20,TRBV23-1,-,TRBD1,CASSQLRTGVRWAYNSPLHF,TGCGCCAGCAGTCAACTCAGGACAGGGGTGCGGTGGGCCTATAATTCACCCCTCCACTTT
TRBJ1-5,15,TRBV7-2,-,-,CASSLSGGGDQPQHF,TGTGCCAGCAGCTTGTCAGGTGGGGGTGATCAGCCCCAGCATTTT
TRBJ2-3,15,TRBV24-1,-,TRBD1,CATSSGQGRTDTQYF,TGTGCCACCAGTTCAGGACAGGGGCGCACAGATACGCAGTATTTT
TRBJ1-1,14,TRBV7-2,once,-,CASSQGRLNTEAFF,TGTGCCAGCAGCCAGGGACGGTTGAACACTGAAGCTTTCTTT
TRBJ2-6,17,TRBV7-9,-,-,CASSLYTGYSGANVLTF,TGTGCCAGCAGCCTATACACAGGCTACTCTGGGGCCAACGTCCTGACTTTC
TRBJ1-1,14,TRBV10-3,-,TRBD1,CAISRTGAGGEAFF,TGTGCCATCAGCAGGACAGGGGCCGGGGGGGAAGCTTTCTTT
TRBJ2-7,16,TRBV5-1,-,-,CASSLDGTASSYEQYF,TGCGCCAGCAGCTTGGACGGGACGGCCAGCTCCTACGAGCAGTACTTC
TRBJ2-1,11,TRBV10-3,-,-,CAISDGPEQFF,TGTGCCATCAGTGACGGGCCCGAGCAGTTCTTC
TRBJ2-3,13,TRBV24-1,-,-,CATRGSGTDTQYF,TGTGCCACCCGGGGGAGTGGAACAGATACGCAGTATTTT
TRBJ1-1,18,TRBV3-1/TRBV3-2,-,-,CASSQESKGWDANTEAFF,TGTGCCAGCAGCCAAGAGAGCAAGGGGTGGGATGCGAACACTGAAGCTTTCTTT
TRBJ1-1,13,TRBV6-5,-,-,CASTRERGTEAFF,TGTGCCAGCACCAGGGAACGGGGCACTGAAGCTTTCTTT
TRBJ2-6,17,TRBV19,-,-,CASSIDHRGSGANVLTF,TGTGCCAGTAGTATAGATCATCGGGGTTCTGGGGCCAACGTCCTGACTTTC
TRBJ1-4,15,TRBV19,-,-,CASSIASGVGEKLFF,TGTGCCAGTAGTATCGCCTCGGGGGTTGGGGAAAAACTGTTTTTT
TRBJ2-5,14,TRBV19,-,TRBD2,CASSRLANQETQYF,TGTGCCAGTAGTAGACTAGCCAACCAAGAGACCCAGTACTTC
TRBJ2-5,15,TRBV10-3,-,-,CAISEPGGRQETQYF,TGTGCCATCAGTGAGCCCGGGGGGCGGCAAGAGACCCAGTACTTC
TRBJ2-5,15,TRBV30,-,TRBD1,CAWSLTGGRGETQYF,TGTGCCTGGTCCCTGACAGGGGGCCGTGGGGAGACCCAGTACTTC
TRBJ2-7,15,TRBV4-1,-,-,CASSPPLGGDYEQYF,TGCGCCAGCAGCCCTCCCCTAGGGGGGGACTACGAGCAGTACTTC
TRBJ1-6,15,TRBV9,-,TRBD1,CASSVVGQGLSPLHF,TGTGCCAGCAGCGTAGTAGGACAGGGGCTGTCACCCCTCCACTTT
TRBJ2-2,15,TRBV27,-,-,CASSLSGVNTGELFF,TGTGCCAGCAGTTTAAGTGGGGTGAACACCGGGGAGCTGTTTTTT
TRBJ2-6,14,TRBV5-4,-,-,CASSLVPRPNVLTF,TGTGCCAGCAGCTTGGTTCCGAGGCCCAACGTCCTGACTTTC
TRBJ1-6,13,TRBV28,-,-,CASSLGQRWSLHF,TGTGCCAGCAGTCTAGGACAGCGATGGTCCCTCCACTTT
TRBJ2-7,14,TRBV6-5,-,TRBD1,CASSYRGGRYEQYF,TGTGCCAGCAGTTATAGAGGGGGCCGCTACGAGCAGTACTTC
TRBJ1-4,14,TRBV6-5,-,TRBD1,CASRQGAPNEKLFF,TGTGCCAGCAGGCAGGGGGCCCCTAATGAAAAACTGTTTTTT
TRBJ2-3,14,TRBV5-1,-,-,CASSHSDTTDTQYF,TGCGCCAGCAGCCATTCGGACACCACAGATACGCAGTATTTT
TRBJ2-7,11,TRBV10-3,once,-,CAISESIEQYF,TGTGCCATCAGTGAGTCGATCGAGCAGTACTTC
TRBJ1-2,15,TRBV5-4,once,-,CASSPPHRAVGGYTF,TGTGCCAGCAGCCCGCCGCACAGGGCAGTAGGTGGCTACACCTTC
TRBJ1-2,13,TRBV10-1,-,TRBD1,CASSQGGNYGYTF,TGCGCCAGCAGTCAGGGGGGAAACTATGGCTACACCTTC